The 32 T cell receptor beta chains below come from one sample, sequenced in a study of beta chain features in type 1 diabetes. The sequenced template was cDNA made from the entire isolated RNA. Method: immunoSEQ multiplex PCR; TCRdb's copy keeps in-frame clones and lacks some. The profile covers hundreds of thousands of clones, with approximately 8.2% appearing a single time and less than 0.5% taken by the ten largest. Sequences were obtained from central memory CD4+ T cells from blood. These receptors all come from a woman between 18 and 30 years old in good health.

In DNA form, the CDR3 reads TGCAGTGCTAGCCGGGGCAGGGAAGCTTTCTTT. Its translation is CSASRGREAFF. The gene calls are TRBV20-1 and TRBJ1-1; tentatively, D is TRBD1 (5 bases). The germline V gene encodes CDR1 DFQATT and CDR2 SNEGSKA (reference sequence). The CDR3 sequence is 11 residues long. V lost 3 bases, J lost 8 bases, and 10 bases lay in between.

This clone has more than one count but fewer than ten. The chain carries TRBV4-3 and TRBJ1-1, with unresolved D. This CDR3 comprises 15 residues. Germline CDR1 and CDR2: LGHNA and YSLEER. The V end lost 1 base, the J end lost 1 base, and 10 bases lay between the germline ends. CDR3 in DNA: TGCGCCAGCAGCCAAGCGCTCCGGGGGAACACTGAAGCTTTCTTT. Translating gives CASSQALRGNTEAFF.

This clone was observed a few times. The rearrangement links TRBV4-1 to TRBJ2-3, with TRBD1 as a possible D gene (5 bases). Per germline, CDR1 MGHRA and CDR2 YSYEKL. V was pared by 0 bases and J by 8 bases, with 15 bases between. This CDR3 is 15 amino acids long. In DNA form, the CDR3 reads TGCGCCAGCAGCCAAGATCTCGAGACAGTCGCTACGCAGTATTTT. It is translated as CASSQDLETVATQYF.

About this clone: This CDR3 is also generated by other DNA sequences in the sample. The CDR3 DNA sequence: TGTGCCAGTAGACTAGCGGGAACAGATACGCAGTATTTT. Translating gives CASRLAGTDTQYF. The V and J genes are TRBV19 and TRBJ2-3, with TRBD2 identical over 10 bases. Germline V gives CDR1 LNHDA, CDR2 SQIVND (reference sequence). The CDR3 is 13 residues long. Trimming removed 6 bases from V and 3 bases from J; junction bases left unmatched: 0.

This clone came up a few times. The sample has other DNA sequences that encode this CDR3 too. The J gene is TRBJ1-5, the V gene TRBV6-5; D unclear. V was shortened by 0 bases and J by 4 bases, with 10 bases between the two germline ends. This CDR3 comprises 15 residues. Germline assignment: CDR1 MNHEY and CDR2 SVGAGI. CDR3 bases: TGTGCCAGCAGTTACTCAGGGCAGCTTAATCAGCCCCAGCATTTT. It encodes CASSYSGQLNQPQHF.

In its sample, this clone was seen a few times. The rearrangement uses TRBV9 and TRBJ2-5; 16 bases line up with TRBD2. Germline V gene data show CDR1 as SGDLS and CDR2 as YYNGEE. With V trimmed by 4 bases and J by 4 bases, 7 bases remained unmatched. The CDR3 loop spans 17 amino acids. CDR3: CASSSGTSGRARETQYF. CDR3 nucleotides: TGTGCCAGCAGCTCCGGGACTAGCGGGAGGGCCCGAGAGACCCAGTACTTC.

This clone showed up just a few times. The genes are TRBV1 and TRBJ2-7; the DNA was not compared with TRBD2, the D call given in the table. TRBV1 is annotated as a pseudogene. The CDR3 loop spans 11 amino acids. CDR3 loop: CTSRIPYEQYF. Written as DNA, the CDR3 is TGCACCAGCCGTATCCCCTACGAGCAGTACTTC.

This clone was observed a handful of times. The chain couples TRBV10-3 to TRBJ2-7, with a weak D call TRBD2 (5 bases). Trimming left V 3 bases short and J 2 bases short, with 11 bases between. Per the germline V gene, CDR1 is ENHRY and CDR2 is SYGVKD. The CDR3 is made up of 14 amino acids. In nucleotides, the CDR3 is TGTGCCATCAGTGACGAGGGATTCGCCTACGAGCAGTACTTC. This gives the protein CAISDEGFAYEQYF.

This clone turned up a few times. The junction and the germline gene differ at one end; a read error may be behind it. The gene calls are TRBV7-7 and TRBJ2-1; D unresolved. CDR1 SSHAT and CDR2 FNYEAQ come from the germline V gene (reference sequence). This CDR3 region has 13 residues. In DNA form, the CDR3 reads TGTGCTAGCAGCAGAGACTTGAGTTTCGAGCAGTTCTTC. Translated: CASSRDLSFEQFF. Combining the CDR3 with reference TRBV7-7 and TRBJ2-1 gives the whole variable domain GAGVSQSPRYKVTKRGQDVTLRCDPISSHATLYWYQQALGQGPEFLTYFNYEAQPDKSGLPSDRFSAERPEGSISTLTIQRTEQRDSAMYRCASSRDLSFEQFFGPGTRLTVL.

The chain employs TRBV2 and TRBJ2-3; D perhaps matches TRBD2 (6 bases). CDR3 size: 16 residues. CDR1 is SNHLY, CDR2 FYNNEI, per germline. V was shortened by 8 bases and J by 4 bases, with 22 bases between the two germline ends. CDR3 protein: CASGSRLGSLADTQYF. CDR3 DNA sequence: TGTGCCAGCGGGTCCCGACTAGGAAGTTTGGCAGATACGCAGTATTTT. Supplemented by reference TRBV2 and TRBJ2-3, the full variable domain reads EPEVTQTPSHQVTQMGQEVILRCVPISNHLYFYWYRQILGQKVEFLVSFYNNEISEKSEIFDDQFSVERPDGSNFTLKIRSTKLEDSAMYFCASGSRLGSLADTQYFGPGTRLTVL.

This clone came up a few times. The chain has TRBV5-1 and TRBJ1-5; possibly TRBD1 for D (6 bases). CDR3 length: 14 amino acids. CDR1 and CDR2 (germline): SGHRS, YFSETQ. V was clipped by 0 bases and J by 2 bases, with 6 bases between them. CDR3 sequence: CASSLGTGNQPQHF. The CDR3 region has the DNA TGCGCCAGCAGCTTGGGGACAGGCAATCAGCCCCAGCATTTT.

The V call is TRBV18, the J call TRBJ2-1; the match to TRBD1 covers 11 bases. V shed 4 bases and J 9 bases; nucleotides not matched to a gene: 5. Germline CDR1 and CDR2: KGHSH and LQKENI. This CDR3 contains 14 residues. CDR3 protein: CASSQGQGASEQFF. CDR3 DNA: TGTGCCAGCTCACAAGGACAGGGGGCAAGTGAGCAGTTCTTC.

This clone was picked up a small number of times. The DNA for the CDR3 is TGTGCCAGCAGTTCCATGGACCGGCAACCGAACACTGAAGCTTTCTTT. Translated: CASSSMDRQPNTEAFF. The V gene is TRBV6-6, the J gene TRBJ1-1; no firm D call. The germline V and J ends were trimmed by 4 bases and 1 base, with 16 bases remaining between them. The CDR3 has 16 residues. From germline, CDR1 is MNHNY and CDR2 SVGAGI (reference sequence).

This chain links TRBV7-9 with TRBJ2-2; the D gene is possibly TRBD2 (5 bases). Germline loops: CDR1 SEHNR, CDR2 FQNEAQ (reference sequence). The CDR3 covers 13 residues. V lost 5 bases and J lost 5, with 9 bases in between. CDR3 nucleotide sequence: TGTGCCAGCAGCCAGGACTGGACCGGGGAGCTGTTTTTT. Residues: CASSQDWTGELFF.

This clone occurred a few times. The J gene is TRBJ2-2, the V gene TRBV14; unclear D gene. This CDR3 spans 14 amino acids. Trimming cost V 2 bases and J 6 bases, with 10 bases left between them. Germline CDR1 is SGHDN and CDR2 is FVKESK. CDR3 bases: TGTGCCAGCAGCCAAAAAATAACGGCCGGGGAGCTGTTTTTT. It is translated as CASSQKITAGELFF.

J is TRBJ1-2 and V is TRBV19; no reliable D call. This CDR3 comprises 13 residues. V was cut by 6 bases and J by 8 bases, with 16 bases left in between. CDR1 LNHDA and CDR2 SQIVND come from the germline V gene (reference sequence). The CDR3 protein is CASRTAGPGGYTF. CDR3 sequence (DNA): TGTGCCAGTAGGACGGCTGGCCCTGGGGGCTACACCTTC.

This clone came up a few times. The chain recombines TRBV9 with TRBJ2-7; 9 bases are a match to TRBD1. CDR3 length equals 15 residues. CDR1 is SGDLS and CDR2 is YYNGEE in the germline V gene. The V gene end was trimmed by 4 bases and the J gene end by 4 bases; junction bases not matched to a gene: 9. The CDR3 nucleotides are TGTGCCAGCAGCCCAGCCGGGACAGGGTGGTACGAGCAGTACTTC. Encoded protein: CASSPAGTGWYEQYF.

This clone was found many times. The rearrangement uses TRBV7-2 and TRBJ2-1, with 14 bases that match TRBD2. Trimming cost V 5 bases and J 10 bases; bases outside gene matches: 7. Per the germline V gene, CDR1 is SGHTA and CDR2 is FQGNSA. The CDR3 loop spans 15 amino acids. The CDR3 region has the DNA TGTGCCAGCAGCCCAGGACTAGCGGGGGGTGTGGAGCAGTTCTTC. Translation: CASSPGLAGGVEQFF.

The sample holds a few counts of this clone. V gene TRBV27 combines with J gene TRBJ2-7; D tentatively fits TRBD1 or TRBD2 (5 bases each). The CDR3 spans 16 residues. V lost 7 bases and J lost 3, with 22 bases in between. Germline CDR1 MNHEY, CDR2 SMNVEV (reference sequence). CDR3 loop: CASTLRGDRAIYEQYF. The DNA for the CDR3 is TGTGCCAGCACCCTTAGAGGGGATCGGGCGATCTACGAGCAGTACTTC.

This clone has a single count. V gene TRBV18 combines with J gene TRBJ1-5; the D gene is possibly TRBD1 (6 bases). The V gene's germline CDR1 is KGHSH and CDR2 LQKENI. Trimming pared 3 bases from V and 7 bases from J, leaving 7 bases between. This CDR3 comprises 12 residues. The CDR3 loop reads CASSPDRQPQHF. CDR3 DNA: TGTGCCAGCTCACCGGACAGACAGCCCCAGCATTTT.

Comments on this clone: The same CDR3 arises from other DNA sequences in this sample as well. The chain links TRBV5-4 to TRBJ2-3, with 9 bases aligning to TRBD2. From germline, CDR1 is SGHNT and CDR2 YYREEE (reference sequence). V lost 0 bases, J lost 0 bases, and 2 bases stayed unmatched. The CDR3 is 16 residues long. The CDR3 sequence: CASSLASGASTDTQYF. The CDR3 nucleotides read TGTGCCAGCAGCTTGGCTAGCGGGGCTAGCACAGATACGCAGTATTTT. Filled out from reference TRBV5-4 and TRBJ2-3, the complete variable domain reads ETGVTQSPTHLIKTRGQQVTLRCSSQSGHNTVSWYQQALGQGPQFIFQYYREEENGRGNFPPRFSGLQFPNYSSELNVNALELDDSALYLCASSLASGASTDTQYFGPGTRLTVL.

This clone was detected only a few times. The J gene is TRBJ1-2, the V gene TRBV7-2, with TRBD1 as a possible D gene (5 bases). Trimming removed 1 base at V and 3 bases at J, with 9 bases between. Germline V CDR1 and CDR2: SGHTA, FQGNSA. CDR3 length: 14 amino acids. The CDR3 DNA sequence: TGTGCCAGCAGCTTAGTAGGGGCGGACTATGGCTACACCTTC. Amino acid sequence: CASSLVGADYGYTF.

The chain carries TRBV5-6 and TRBJ2-1; D gene unclear. V lost 4 bases and J lost 10, with 9 bases in between. The V gene's germline CDR1 is SGHDT and CDR2 YYEEEE. This CDR3 is 11 amino acids long. The chain's CDR3 is CASSNNREQFF. The CDR3 coding sequence is TGTGCCAGCAGCAATAACAGAGAGCAGTTCTTC.

This clone showed up just a few times. The rearrangement uses TRBV10-3 and TRBJ2-3; 10 bases fit TRBD1. Germline loops: CDR1 ENHRY, CDR2 SYGVKD. This CDR3 is 18 amino acids long. The J segment lost 7 bases and the V segment lost 4 bases, leaving 17 bases of the junction unmatched. CDR3 nucleotide sequence: TGTGCCATCAGTGGGGCCTCGGGACAGGGGACAGAGCCCTATACGCAGTATTTT. It encodes CAISGASGQGTEPYTQYF.

This clone turned up a few times. The chain uses TRBV6-5 and TRBJ1-2; D call uncertain. The V gene lost 6 bases and the J gene lost 4 bases, with 15 bases spanning the gap. Germline lookup yields CDR1 MNHEY and CDR2 SVGAGI. CDR3 length: 14 amino acids. The CDR3 reads CASRDQTRGYGYTF. The CDR3, as DNA: TGTGCCAGCAGGGACCAGACCAGAGGCTATGGCTACACCTTC.

A few counts support this clone. The chain couples TRBV9 to TRBJ2-1; TRBD2 agrees at 10 bases. Trimming cost V 4 bases and J 6 bases; bases outside gene matches: 16. The CDR3 covers 18 residues. The germline V gene encodes CDR1 SGDLS and CDR2 YYNGEE. CDR3 loop: CASSPRVSGRAVGNEQFF. The CDR3 region has the DNA TGTGCCAGCAGCCCGCGGGTGAGCGGGAGGGCCGTGGGCAATGAGCAGTTCTTC.

The chain joins TRBV7-9 to TRBJ1-5, with 7 positions matching TRBD1. Looked up from germline, CDR1 is SEHNR and CDR2 is FQNEAQ (reference sequence). This CDR3 is 14 amino acids long. J gave up 2 bases and V 3 bases, and 1 base lay outside the gene matches. The CDR3 is CASSFGQGNQPQHF. The CDR3 bases are TGTGCCAGCAGCTTCGGACAGGGCAATCAGCCCCAGCATTTT.

This clone has more than one count but fewer than ten. The rearrangement uses TRBV9 and TRBJ1-3, with D hard to call. Trimming left V 2 bases short and J 0 bases short, with 12 bases between. The CDR3 sequence is 16 residues long. Germline CDR1 SGDLS, CDR2 YYNGEE. CDR3 DNA sequence: TGTGCCAGCAGCGTTGGAGGCACCATCTCTGGAAACACCATATATTTT. Protein product: CASSVGGTISGNTIYF.

This clone has only a few counts. Other DNA sequences in this specimen translate into the identical CDR3. V is TRBV11-2 and J is TRBJ2-5; D uncertain. V lost 1 base and J 4 bases, leaving 7 bases between the germline ends. Germline CDR1 reads SGHAT; CDR2 reads FQNNGV. CDR3 length: 13 residues. The CDR3 DNA follows: TGTGCCAGCAGCTTAGCCCCTCCAGAGACCCAGTACTTC. The encoded protein is CASSLAPPETQYF.

The V call is TRBV27, the J call TRBJ2-3; TRBD1 or TRBD2 may be the D gene (5 bases each). The CDR3 is 18 amino acids. Germline loops: CDR1 MNHEY, CDR2 SMNVEV (reference sequence). V was pared by 5 bases and J by 5 bases, with 26 bases between. As DNA, the CDR3 is TGTGCCAGCAGTAGAGGGATACCCGACAGTTGGGGCCTAGATACGCAGTATTTT. Protein product: CASSRGIPDSWGLDTQYF.

This clone turned up a few times. The chain recombines TRBV18 with TRBJ2-7; 10 nucleotides line up with TRBD1. Germline V gene sequence: CDR1 KGHSH, CDR2 LQKENI. V was pared by 2 bases and J by 2 bases, with 9 bases of the junction left unmatched. The CDR3 consists of 17 residues. CDR3 coding DNA: TGTGCCAGCTCACCAGTTCCCCCGGGACAGGGGACCTACGAGCAGTACTTC. This translates into CASSPVPPGQGTYEQYF. Supplemented by reference TRBV18 and TRBJ2-7, the full variable domain reads NAGVMQNPRHLVRRRGQEARLRCSPMKGHSHVYWYRQLPEEGLKFMVYLQKENIIDESGMPKERFSAEFPKEGPSILRIQQVVRGDSAAYFCASSPVPPGQGTYEQYFGPGTRLTVT.

This chain connects TRBV28 to TRBJ2-1, with D tentatively TRBD1 (5 bases). Germline assignment: CDR1 MDHEN and CDR2 SYDVKM. V was cut by 2 bases and J by 0 bases, with 8 bases left in between. The CDR3 totals 15 residues. The CDR3 region is CASSLDSNSYNEQFF. The CDR3 coding sequence is TGTGCCAGCAGTTTAGACAGCAACTCCTACAATGAGCAGTTCTTC.